What follows are 14 T cell receptor beta chains derived from one specimen sequenced in a study of shared clonotypes between healthy human individuals. Measured with immunoSEQ multiplex PCR; TCRdb has only the in-frame clones, and not every one. The sample shows around 2.3 million clones, roughly 95% of them seen only once. Sequences were obtained from naive CD4+ T cells sorted from blood. The subset denotes: CD45RA+ positively selected. The receptors originated from a man between 18 and 35 years old in good health.

The CDR3 nucleotides read TGTGCCAGCAGCCTCGGACAGCTCTATAATTCACCCCTCCACTTT. As protein: CASSLGQLYNSPLHF. The V gene is TRBV5-6, the J gene TRBJ1-6; D may be TRBD1 (6 bases). V shed 4 bases and J shed 3 bases, with 11 bases lying between them. Germline V CDR1 and CDR2: SGHDT, YYEEEE. This CDR3 region has 15 residues.

The chain combines TRBV23-1 with TRBJ1-2, with D uncertain. TRBV23-1 is sorted into the ORF group, with uncertain function. The CDR3 runs 15 residues. V was clipped by 1 base and J by 2 bases, with 11 bases between them. Here the CDR3 reads CASSQCRDGNYGYTF. The CDR3 nucleotides read TGCGCCAGCAGTCAATGTCGTGACGGGAACTATGGCTACACCTTC.

To note about this clone: Distinct nucleotide sequences in the sample also encode this CDR3. V usage is TRBV7-2 and J usage is TRBJ1-1, with TRBD1 matching 8 bases. Germline CDR1 and CDR2: SGHTA and FQGNSA. The CDR3 is 14 amino acids. The trim removed 2 bases at V and 5 bases at J, leaving 4 bases unmatched. CDR3 bases: TGTGCCAGCAGCTTACAGGGGGCAGGAACTGAAGCTTTCTTT. It yields the protein CASSLQGAGTEAFF.

This chain links TRBV19 with TRBJ1-5; D call uncertain. CDR1 is LNHDA, CDR2 SQIVND, per germline (reference sequence). V lost 7 bases and J 2 bases, leaving 6 bases between the germline ends. The CDR3 has 12 amino acids. The CDR3 here is CASNTGNQPQHF. In nucleotides, the CDR3 is TGTGCCAGTAATACCGGCAATCAGCCCCAGCATTTT.

The chain uses TRBV19 and TRBJ2-2, with D possibly being TRBD2 (6 bases). Trimming took 7 bases from V and 1 from J, leaving 10 bases between them. From germline, CDR1 is LNHDA and CDR2 SQIVND (reference sequence). The CDR3 totals 14 residues. CDR3 amino acids: CASNPGVNTGELFF. CDR3 nucleotides: TGTGCCAGTAACCCGGGAGTGAACACCGGGGAGCTGTTTTTT.

The chain recombines TRBV2 with TRBJ2-7, with TRBD2 as a possible D gene (6 bases). CDR3 length: 14 amino acids. Trimming took 4 bases from V and 3 from J, leaving 13 bases between them. Germline loops: CDR1 SNHLY, CDR2 FYNNEI. The CDR3 DNA reads TGTGCCAGCAGTGTCGGAGGGAGAGGCTACGAGCAGTACTTC. This sequence encodes CASSVGGRGYEQYF. Looking up the rest from reference TRBV2 and TRBJ2-7 gives the full variable domain: EPEVTQTPSHQVTQMGQEVILRCVPISNHLYFYWYRQILGQKVEFLVSFYNNEISEKSEIFDDQFSVERPDGSNFTLKIRSTKLEDSAMYFCASSVGGRGYEQYFGPGTRLTVT.

CDR3 in amino acids: CASRLSGGLNEQFF. The CDR3 nucleotides are TGTGCCAGCAGGCTTAGCGGGGGTCTCAATGAGCAGTTCTTC. V usage is TRBV2 and J usage is TRBJ2-1, with TRBD2 matching over 9 bases. The CDR3 loop spans 14 amino acids. The V gene end was trimmed by 6 bases and the J gene end by 6 bases; junction bases not matched to a gene: 6. Germline V gene sequence: CDR1 SNHLY, CDR2 FYNNEI.

The rearrangement uses TRBV19 and TRBJ1-1; TRBD1 is a possible D gene (5 bases). The V end lost 1 base, the J end lost 5 bases, and 11 bases lay between the germline ends. Germline lookup yields CDR1 LNHDA and CDR2 SQIVND (reference sequence). CDR3 length: 14 residues. DNA for the CDR3: TGTGCCAGTAGTATAGGCAGGGAAAAAACTGAAGCTTTCTTT. It yields the protein CASSIGREKTEAFF.

This chain joins TRBV5-6 and TRBJ2-1, with D unclear. The V gene lost 2 bases and the J gene lost 5 bases, with 11 bases spanning the gap. From germline, CDR1 is SGHDT and CDR2 YYEEEE. The CDR3 length is 14 residues. The CDR3 is CASSLIDRDNEQFF. CDR3 sequence (DNA): TGTGCCAGCAGCTTAATCGACCGAGACAATGAGCAGTTCTTC.

The chain links TRBV6-6 to TRBJ1-5; D is unclear. The CDR3 spans 15 residues. Between the trimmed V and J ends, which lost 6 bases and 2 bases, there was a span of 14 bases. Germline V gives CDR1 MNHNY, CDR2 SVGAGI (reference sequence). CDR3 residues: CASSPVRQGNQPQHF. In nucleotides, the CDR3 is TGTGCCAGCAGCCCAGTGCGGCAGGGCAATCAGCCCCAGCATTTT.

This chain joins TRBV6-5 and TRBJ1-6; D not resolved. Germline V gives CDR1 MNHEY, CDR2 SVGAGI. Trimming took 7 bases from V and 16 from J, leaving 14 bases between them. This CDR3 region has 11 residues. CDR3: CASTLEDTLHF. The CDR3, as DNA: TGTGCCAGCACGCTAGAGGATACGCTCCACTTT.

The rearrangement uses TRBV21-1 and TRBJ2-1; TRBD1, the D gene given by the table, was not confirmed from the DNA. TRBV21-1 is tagged as a pseudogene. The CDR3 spans 18 residues. In nucleotides, the CDR3 is TGTGCCCGACAGGGGATTCTGTCATGTTCATACTCCTACAATGAGCAGTTCTTC. Amino acids: CARQGILSCSYSYNEQFF.

The rearrangement joins TRBV5-1 to TRBJ1-5; TRBD1 agrees at 11 bases. From germline, CDR1 is SGHRS and CDR2 YFSETQ. This CDR3 comprises 15 residues. Germline trimming cut 4 bases from V and 6 bases from J; bases unmatched to any gene: 6. In DNA form, the CDR3 reads TGCGCCAGCAGCCCCGGACAGGGGGCAGGTCAGCCCCAGCATTTT. It encodes CASSPGQGAGQPQHF.

V and J are TRBV12-5 and TRBJ1-1; D is uncertain. This CDR3 contains 12 residues. Trimming shortened V by 1 base and J by 10 bases, and 10 bases separated the two germline ends. Germline V gene data show CDR1 as LGHNT and CDR2 as FRNRAP. CDR3 DNA sequence: TGTGCTAGTGGTTTGGACAGTCTCGGAGCTTTCTTT. It yields the protein CASGLDSLGAFF.